The rows below give T cell receptor beta chains drawn from one sample of a study of T-cell memory formation after mild COVID-19. TCRdb reprocessed the 5' RACE reads via MiXCR and lists one record per CDR3 protein. This sample has roughly 250,000 distinct CDR3 sequences; over 15% occur once, and the top ten carry around 21%. Sequenced input: PBMCs or a T cell subset sorted from them (not recorded which). The origin of the receptors is a man between 18 and 29 years old who had mild COVID-19 (a few samples of this study predate the infection). Cell type and time point are not known. The CDR3 runs from the conserved cysteine through the conserved F or W. A D gene is named only where the DNA matches it firmly. Size is omitted from some rows. Given values are once, few, many or a class for expanded clones.

>TRBV27|few|TRBJ1-1|TRBD1
TGTGCCAGCAGGAAGGGGGCCCGGACTGAAGCTTTCTTT
CASRKGARTEAFF
>TRBV5-1|few|TRBJ2-3|.
TGCGCCAGCAGCTTTCCTCTCAAAGGCACAGATACGCAGTATTTT
CASSFPLKGTDTQYF
>TRBV20-1|few|TRBJ2-7|TRBD1
TGCAGTGCTCGGACAGGGTCTGACGAGCAGTACTTC
CSARTGSDEQYF
>TRBV18|.|TRBJ1-1|.
TGTGCCAGCTCACCACCCACAGGGTCGGACACTGAAGCTTTCTTT
CASSPPTGSDTEAFF
>TRBV7-9|few|TRBJ2-7|.
TGTGCCAGCAGCGTTACAGGAACGTACGAGCAGTACTTC
CASSVTGTYEQYF
>TRBV3-1|.|TRBJ1-1|TRBD1
TGTGCCAGCAGCTCAGGGGGCGCGAATACTGAAGCTTTCTTT
CASSSGGANTEAFF
>TRBV6-6|few|TRBJ2-2|.
TGTGCCAGCACCAAGAACACCGGGGAGCTGTTTTTT
CASTKNTGELFF
>TRBV29-1|few|TRBJ2-1|TRBD2
TGCAGCGATTCTAGCGGGGGGATAAATGAGCAGTTCTTC
CSDSSGGINEQFF
>TRBV11-3|.|TRBJ2-1|.
TGTGCCAGCAGCTTAGACCAGATCAATGAGCAGTTCTTC
CASSLDQINEQFF
>TRBV25-1|few|TRBJ1-5|.
TGTGCCAGCAGTGAATTGGGGGGAAGGCAGCCCCAGCATTTT
CASSELGGRQPQHF
>TRBV9|.|TRBJ2-1|TRBD1
TGTGCCAGCAGCGTAGAAGGGGGCGAGCAGTTCTTC
CASSVEGGEQFF